This paragraph covers one TCR beta chain sequence. The ends lost 2 bases at V and 1 base at J; junction bases unmatched: 3. This CDR3 region has 15 residues. Germline assignment: CDR1 SGHTS and CDR2 YDEGEE. The data were taken from a study of technical replicates of blood from several donors. The data were produced by immunoSEQ multiplex PCR, yet TCRdb's version contains in-frame clones alone and is incomplete. In the table there are about 70,000 clones, approximately 96% of which are singletons. Sequencing was performed on T cells isolated from PBMCs. This chain connects TRBV5-8 to TRBJ2-5, with 9 bases fitting TRBD1. The TCR was taken from a human donor in good health. CDR3 DNA sequence: TGTGCCAGCAGCTTTGGGACAGGGAGCCAAGAGACCCAGTACTTC. Its protein is CASSFGTGSQETQYF. Full variable domain (outside the CDR3, taken from reference TRBV5-8 and TRBJ2-5): EAGVTQSPTHLIKTRGQQATLRCSPISGHTSVYWYQQALGLGLQFLLWYDEGEERNRGNFPPRFSGRQFPNYSSELNVNALELEDSALYLCASSFGTGSQETQYFGPGTRLLVL.